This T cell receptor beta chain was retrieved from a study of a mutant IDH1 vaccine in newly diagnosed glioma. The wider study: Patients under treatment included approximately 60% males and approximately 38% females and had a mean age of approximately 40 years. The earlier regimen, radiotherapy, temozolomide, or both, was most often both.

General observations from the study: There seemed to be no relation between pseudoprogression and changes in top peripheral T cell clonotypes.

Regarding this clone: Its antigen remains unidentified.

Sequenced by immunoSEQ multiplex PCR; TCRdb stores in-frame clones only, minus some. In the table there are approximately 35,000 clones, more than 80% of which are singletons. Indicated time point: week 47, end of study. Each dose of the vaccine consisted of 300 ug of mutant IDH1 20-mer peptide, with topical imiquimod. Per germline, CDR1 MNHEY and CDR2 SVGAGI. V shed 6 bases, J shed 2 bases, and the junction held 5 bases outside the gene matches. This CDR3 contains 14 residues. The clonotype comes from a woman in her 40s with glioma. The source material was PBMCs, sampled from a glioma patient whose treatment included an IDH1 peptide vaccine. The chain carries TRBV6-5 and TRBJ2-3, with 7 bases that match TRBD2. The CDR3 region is CASSLRDYTDTQYF. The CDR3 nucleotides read TGTGCCAGCAGCCTTCGGGACTACACAGATACGCAGTATTTT.